These 17 T cell receptor beta chains came from one sample sequenced in a study of T-cell memory formation after mild COVID-19. Using its own MiXCR run on the 5' RACE reads, TCRdb lists one record per CDR3 protein. The table lists more than 300,000 distinct CDR3 sequences, approximately 22% of them singletons. Sequencing was carried out using PBMCs or a T cell subset sorted from them (not recorded which). These receptors came from a young man who had mild COVID-19 (a few samples of this study predate the infection). Cell type and time point are not known.

This clonotype was seen a handful of times. In DNA, the CDR3 is TGTGCCAGCAGCTTGACAGAGCTCTATGGCTACACCTTC. It specifies CASSLTELYGYTF. This chain links TRBV7-9 with TRBJ1-2, with D maybe TRBD1 (5 bases). This CDR3 comprises 13 residues. Germline V CDR1 and CDR2: SEHNR, FQNEAQ (reference sequence). V lost 3 bases and J 4 bases, leaving 9 bases between the germline ends. The full variable domain, with the rest looked up from reference TRBV7-9 and TRBJ1-2, is DTGVSQNPRHKITKRGQNVTFRCDPISEHNRLYWYRQTLGQGPEFLTYFQNEAQLEKSRLLSDRFSAERPKGSFSTLEIQRTEQGDSAMYLCASSLTELYGYTFGSGTRLTVV.

There are a few counts of this clonotype. This chain uses TRBV12-3 or TRBV12-4 with TRBJ2-7; no firm D call. Trimming stripped 4 bases from V and 4 bases from J, with 14 bases between. The CDR3 has 14 residues. This CDR3 reads CASSSSPAGYEQYV. The DNA of the CDR3 is TGTGCCAGCAGTTCGTCTCCGGCAGGTTACGAGCAGTACGTC.

The chain recombines TRBV5-4 with TRBJ2-1, with TRBD2 matching over 7 bases. V was clipped by 4 bases and J by 1 base; unmatched bases: 5. The CDR3 has 15 amino acids. The germline CDR1 and CDR2 sequences are SGHNT and YYREEE (reference sequence). CDR3 nucleotides: TGTGCCAGCAGCCTGGGACTACCATCCTACAATGAGCAGTTCTTC. Protein product: CASSLGLPSYNEQFF. Drawing the rest from reference TRBV5-4 and TRBJ2-1, the complete variable domain is ETGVTQSPTHLIKTRGQQVTLRCSSQSGHNTVSWYQQALGQGPQFIFQYYREEENGRGNFPPRFSGLQFPNYSSELNVNALELDDSALYLCASSLGLPSYNEQFFGPGTRLTVL.

The J gene is TRBJ1-2, the V gene TRBV7-2; D remains unclear. Germline values: CDR1 SGHTA, CDR2 FQGNSA. V was cut by 1 base and J by 2 bases, with 11 bases left in between. This CDR3 is 15 amino acids long. The CDR3 region is CASSLGTGMNYGYTF. In DNA form, the CDR3 reads TGTGCCAGCAGCTTAGGAACGGGGATGAACTATGGCTACACCTTC.

The chain carries TRBV7-9 and TRBJ2-7; 12 nucleotides agree with TRBD1. The CDR3 spans 16 residues. Germline CDR1 is SEHNR and CDR2 is FQNEAQ (reference sequence). V shed 5 bases and J 6 bases; nucleotides not matched to a gene: 11. The CDR3 DNA reads TGTGCCAGCAGCCCCCGGGGGGACAGGGGGCGGTTCGAGCAGTACGTC. This encodes CASSPRGDRGRFEQYV.

V usage is TRBV10-3 and J usage is TRBJ2-3; TRBD2 matches 7 bases. Germline CDR1 ENHRY, CDR2 SYGVKD. This CDR3 contains 14 residues. V lost 6 bases and J lost 3; bases outside the gene matches: 6. CDR3 nucleotides: TGTGCCATCAGGCGGAGGGAGGGGACAGATACGCAGTATTTT. Translated: CAIRRREGTDTQYF.

The V call is TRBV20-1, the J call TRBJ2-5, with a tentative D call TRBD2 (5 bases). The CDR3 runs to 12 residues. Trimming took 5 bases from V and 2 from J, leaving 9 bases between them. The germline gives CDR1 DFQATT, CDR2 SNEGSKA (reference sequence). CDR3 sequence reads: CSADQRQETQYF. The CDR3 DNA reads TGCAGTGCTGACCAGCGGCAAGAGACCCAGTACTTC.

The chain carries TRBV6-5 and TRBJ2-5; 12 positions agree with TRBD1. The CDR3 consists of 17 residues. Unmatched junction bases numbered 12, after V lost 5 bases and J lost 5 bases. CDR1 is MNHEY and CDR2 is SVGAGI in the germline V gene. The CDR3 DNA sequence: TGTGCCAGCAGTGGGGACCGGGACAGGGGGCAGGATGAGACCCAGTACTTC. Protein sequence: CASSGDRDRGQDETQYF.

This clonotype was recorded a few times. The chain has TRBV7-9 and TRBJ2-7; tentative D call: TRBD2 (5 bases). V was clipped by 3 bases and J by 2 bases, with 5 bases between them. The CDR3 extends over 12 amino acids. Germline loops: CDR1 SEHNR, CDR2 FQNEAQ (reference sequence). The CDR3 DNA follows: TGTGCCAGCAGCTTCGGGACCTACGAGCAGTACTTC. Translation gives CASSFGTYEQYF.

CDR3 amino acids: CAWSVQADQPQHF. As DNA, the CDR3 is TGTGCCTGGAGTGTACAGGCCGACCAGCCCCAGCATTTT. The chain couples TRBV30 to TRBJ1-5, with D possibly TRBD1 on 5 matching bases. Trimming removed 0 bases from V and 7 bases from J, with 10 bases in between. Looked up from germline, CDR1 is GTSNPN and CDR2 is SVGIG (reference sequence). The length of the CDR3 is 13 residues.

This chain links TRBV29-1 with TRBJ2-5, with TRBD1 matching 9 bases. The CDR3 loop spans 12 amino acids. V trimming: 7 bases; J trimming: 5 bases; junction bases outside the gene matches: 5. CDR1 and CDR2 from the germline V gene are SQVTM and ANQGSEA. CDR3 sequence (DNA): TGCAGCGGCACAGGGGGCAGGGAGACCCAGTACTTC. It codes for CSGTGGRETQYF.

Only a few counts were recorded for this clonotype. The chain has TRBV4-1 and TRBJ2-2; 8 positions agree with TRBD2. CDR3 size: 18 residues. Per germline, CDR1 MGHRA and CDR2 YSYEKL. V was clipped by 1 base and J by 7 bases; unmatched bases: 14. CDR3 sequence reads: CASSQGQWGLVFVGELFF. The CDR3 DNA reads as TGCGCCAGCAGCCAAGGTCAATGGGGACTAGTTTTCGTCGGGGAGCTGTTTTTT.

As concerns this clonotype: One end of the junction does not line up with germline, which may come from a read error. This chain connects TRBV7-2 to TRBJ1-1; 9 positions agree with TRBD1. The CDR3 is made up of 15 amino acids. Germline assignment: CDR1 SGHTA and CDR2 FQGNSA. CDR3 sequence (DNA): TGTGCCAGCACCTTACAGGGGGCGGTTTGGACTGAAGCTTTCTTT. Translating gives CASTLQGAVWTEAFF.

V usage is TRBV9 and J usage is TRBJ2-2; tentative D call: TRBD1 (5 bases). V lost 2 bases to trimming and J lost 6 bases, with 11 bases between them. The V gene's germline CDR1 is SGDLS and CDR2 YYNGEE. This CDR3 region has 14 residues. The CDR3 is CASSVLTGPGELFF. The CDR3 nucleotides read TGTGCCAGCAGCGTCTTAACAGGCCCCGGGGAGCTGTTTTTT.

This chain connects TRBV2 to TRBJ2-3; D unresolved. The germline CDR1 and CDR2 sequences are SNHLY and FYNNEI. Deletions cut 4 bases from V and 2 bases from J, with 10 bases between. The CDR3 loop spans 14 amino acids. The DNA of the CDR3 is TGTGCCAGCAGTGGACGGTTACACACAGATACGCAGTATTTT. This sequence encodes CASSGRLHTDTQYF.

Only a few counts were recorded for this clonotype. The gene calls are TRBV5-1 and TRBJ1-5; tentative D call: TRBD1 (5 bases). The V gene lost 10 bases and the J gene lost 4 bases, with 12 bases spanning the gap. The CDR3 runs to 12 residues. In germline, CDR1 is SGHRS, CDR2 YFSETQ. The CDR3 sequence: CAAGQLNQPQHF. The DNA of the CDR3 is TGCGCCGCGGGGCAGCTTAATCAGCCCCAGCATTTT.

This clonotype has more than one count but fewer than ten. The chain is built from TRBV12-3 or TRBV12-4 and TRBJ1-2; a weak D match, TRBD1 (6 bases). V lost 10 bases and J lost 3, with 15 bases in between. CDR3 size: 13 residues. The CDR3 nucleotides read TGTGCCACCTCCCTTAGGACAGACTATGGCTACACCTTC. Residues: CATSLRTDYGYTF.